These 20 T cell receptor beta chains were all obtained from the same sample, sequenced in a study of cytomegalovirus exposure and HLA in healthy donors. The PCR made use of 60 Vbeta and 13 Jbeta primers. TCRdb's copy holds only in-frame clones and misses some; the assay was immunoSEQ multiplex PCR. The sample holds roughly 140,000 clones; about 85% are singletons and the top ten take more than 2%. The material sequenced was PBMCs. The receptors shown here come from a boy between 2 and 10 years old in good health and CMV-seronegative.

A few counts support this clone. The chain joins TRBV6-5 to TRBJ1-2; 7 bases align to TRBD1. The germline V gene has CDR1 MNHEY and CDR2 SVGAGI. This CDR3 has 13 residues. The ends lost 2 bases at V and 8 bases at J; junction bases unmatched: 5. Here the CDR3 DNA reads TGTGCCAGCAGTTACACGACAGGGAGCGGCTACACCTTC. Translation gives CASSYTTGSGYTF.

The chain employs TRBV27 and TRBJ1-5, with 9 bases aligning to TRBD1. CDR1 and CDR2 from the germline V gene are MNHEY and SMNVEV (reference sequence). CDR3 size: 16 residues. The J segment lost 7 bases and the V segment lost 6 bases, leaving 13 bases of the junction unmatched. The CDR3 DNA reads TGTGCCAGCAGAACGGTACAGGGGGCTACAGGCCAGCCCCAGCATTTT. It encodes CASRTVQGATGQPQHF.

This chain connects TRBV5-8 to TRBJ1-5, with TRBD1 identical over 10 bases. V lost 3 bases, J lost 4 bases, and 4 bases stayed unmatched. CDR1 SGHTS and CDR2 YDEGEE come from the germline V gene. This CDR3 is built from 15 residues. The CDR3 bases are TGTGCCAGCAGCTACCGGACAGGGGGGAATCAGCCCCAGCATTTT. It specifies CASSYRTGGNQPQHF.

This chain connects TRBV6-4 to TRBJ1-1; 8 bases agree with TRBD1. V was clipped by 6 bases and J by 3 bases; unmatched bases: 6. In germline, CDR1 is MRHNA, CDR2 SNTAGT. The length of the CDR3 is 14 residues. CDR3: CASRTGAKHTEAFF. The CDR3 nucleotides are TGTGCCAGCAGGACAGGGGCGAAGCACACTGAAGCTTTCTTT.

The CDR3 DNA follows: TGTGCCAGCAGCTTAGCCCAGGGAGGGTATACTGAAGCTTTCTTT. It is translated as CASSLAQGGYTEAFF. This chain connects TRBV7-6 to TRBJ1-1; TRBD1 might be the D (5 bases). Trimming cost V 0 bases and J 5 bases, with 13 bases left between them. Per germline, CDR1 SGHVS and CDR2 FNYEAQ. The CDR3 runs 15 residues.

This chain connects TRBV5-8 to TRBJ1-4; tentative D call: TRBD1 (6 bases). The CDR3 covers 14 residues. With 4 bases removed from V and 8 bases from J, the gap between germline ends came to 15 bases. Per the germline V gene, CDR1 is SGHTS and CDR2 is YDEGEE. CDR3 residues: CASSSGQLGEKLFF. The CDR3 DNA follows: TGTGCCAGCAGCAGCGGACAGCTGGGGGAAAAACTGTTTTTT.

The gene calls are TRBV7-9 and TRBJ1-2; D unclear. The CDR3 sequence is 12 residues long. Germline CDR1 and CDR2: SEHNR and FQNEAQ (reference sequence). Between the trimmed V and J ends, which lost 5 bases and 6 bases, there was a span of 10 bases. DNA of the CDR3: TGTGCCAGCAGCCCCGGGTCCGATGGCTACACCTTC. It yields the protein CASSPGSDGYTF.

This chain joins TRBV19 and TRBJ2-5; 8 bases map to TRBD2. With V trimmed by 3 bases and J by 5 bases, 8 bases remained unmatched. The CDR3 contains 15 residues. The V gene's germline CDR1 is LNHDA and CDR2 SQIVND (reference sequence). The CDR3: CASSILRGARETQYF. Here the CDR3 DNA reads TGTGCCAGTAGTATTTTGCGGGGGGCTCGGGAGACCCAGTACTTC.

The chain uses TRBV9 and TRBJ1-2; TRBD1 matches at 7 bases. V gave up 3 bases and J gave up 8 bases; unmatched junction bases: 7. The CDR3 has 13 residues. Germline loops: CDR1 SGDLS, CDR2 YYNGEE. The CDR3 is CASSGLQGGGYTF. CDR3 DNA: TGTGCCAGCAGCGGCCTGCAGGGGGGCGGCTACACCTTC.

Worth noting for this clone: A read error may account for a junction end that differs from germline. The gene calls are TRBV6-5 and TRBJ2-1, with TRBD2 matching over 7 bases. The CDR3 has 14 residues. Germline V CDR1 and CDR2: MNHEY, SVGAGI. CDR3 loop: CASRNSGFYNKQFF. CDR3 nucleotides: TGTGCCAGCAGAAATAGCGGGTTCTACAATAAGCAGTTCTTC.

The rearrangement joins TRBV5-4 to TRBJ1-6; perhaps TRBD1 as D (6 bases). V was trimmed by 4 bases and J by 0 bases, leaving 11 bases between them. The CDR3 spans 16 residues. Germline V gene data show CDR1 as SGHNT and CDR2 as YYREEE (reference sequence). The CDR3 bases are TGTGCCAGCAGCAACAGGGCTAGCTCCTATAATTCACCCCTCCACTTT. The encoded protein is CASSNRASSYNSPLHF.

This clone was counted a few times. The chain recombines TRBV7-2 with TRBJ1-6, with 9 bases matching TRBD1. The CDR3 length is 16 residues. Germline CDR1 reads SGHTA; CDR2 reads FQGNSA. V shed 4 bases and J 1 base; nucleotides not matched to a gene: 2. DNA for the CDR3: TGTGCCAGCAGCTCGGGACAGGGATCCTATAATTCACCCCTCCACTTT. Translated, it gives CASSSGQGSYNSPLHF.

This chain joins TRBV19 and TRBJ1-1, with a possible D match to TRBD1 (6 bases). CDR1 and CDR2 (germline): LNHDA, SQIVND (reference sequence). V was trimmed by 4 bases and J by 0 bases, leaving 9 bases between them. CDR3 length: 14 residues. CDR3 residues: CASSTRGLNTEAFF. CDR3 bases: TGTGCCAGTAGTACCAGGGGATTGAACACTGAAGCTTTCTTT.

V and J are TRBV7-9 and TRBJ2-1; 14 nucleotides align to TRBD2. The ends lost 6 bases at V and 9 bases at J; junction bases unmatched: 7. The CDR3 sequence is 15 residues long. Germline assignment: CDR1 SEHNR and CDR2 FQNEAQ (reference sequence). CDR3 loop: CASSQGGLAGVEQFF. The CDR3 nucleotides read TGTGCCAGCAGTCAAGGGGGACTAGCGGGGGTTGAGCAGTTCTTC.

V is TRBV5-1 and J is TRBJ2-1; 7 nucleotides agree with TRBD1. Trimming removed 7 bases from V and 8 bases from J; junction bases left unmatched: 6. This CDR3 has 12 amino acids. Germline lookup yields CDR1 SGHRS and CDR2 YFSETQ. The CDR3 bases are TGCGCCAGCCGAACAGGGGCCGATGAGCAGTTCTTC. Translating gives CASRTGADEQFF.

The rearrangement joins TRBV14 to TRBJ2-7, with D unclear. Trimming removed 3 bases from V and 3 bases from J, with 15 bases in between. The CDR3 extends over 15 amino acids. CDR1 and CDR2 (germline): SGHDN, FVKESK. In nucleotides, the CDR3 is TGTGCCAGCAGCCATCGGTTTGCGGAGAACTACGAGCAGTACTTC. Residues: CASSHRFAENYEQYF.

This rearrangement joins TRBV11-2 to TRBJ2-3; the D gene is possibly TRBD2 (5 bases). With 0 bases removed from V and 0 bases from J, the gap between germline ends came to 10 bases. This CDR3 is 16 amino acids long. Germline V gene data show CDR1 as SGHAT and CDR2 as FQNNGV. The CDR3 region is CASSLEISVSTDTQYF. DNA for the CDR3: TGTGCCAGCAGCTTAGAGATTAGCGTGAGCACAGATACGCAGTATTTT.

This clone was recorded only once. The V call is TRBV30, the J call TRBJ2-5; TRBD2 matches at 12 bases. With V trimmed by 5 bases and J by 2 bases, 6 bases remained unmatched. There are 15 residues in the CDR3. Germline lookup yields CDR1 GTSNPN and CDR2 SVGIG (reference sequence). CDR3 sequence: CAWGTSGPMQETQYF. CDR3 in DNA: TGTGCCTGGGGGACTAGCGGGCCCATGCAAGAGACCCAGTACTTC.

For the CDR3, the DNA is TGTGCCATCAGTGAGTCGCTAGTGATTAGCACAGATACGCAGTATTTT. It yields the protein CAISESLVISTDTQYF. This chain links TRBV10-3 with TRBJ2-3; no firm D call. The germline CDR1 and CDR2 sequences are ENHRY and SYGVKD. CDR3 length: 16 residues. V dropped 0 bases and J dropped 0 bases, with 10 bases sitting between them.

This clone was recorded once. V is TRBV6-5 and J is TRBJ2-7; 9 positions match TRBD2. Germline trimming cut 6 bases from V and 3 bases from J; bases unmatched to any gene: 9. CDR1 and CDR2 from the germline V gene are MNHEY and SVGAGI. This CDR3 has 15 residues. CDR3 loop: CASSPGERGVYEQYF. The CDR3 DNA reads TGTGCCAGCAGCCCCGGGGAGCGGGGGGTCTACGAGCAGTACTTC.